The rows below give T cell receptor beta chains drawn from one sample of a study of shared clonotypes between healthy human individuals. The assay was immunoSEQ multiplex PCR, and TCRdb's table has in-frame clones only and misses some. The data show 2 million to 2.5 million clones, roughly 90% seen once. Sequencing was done on a sample of naive CD4+ T cells from PBMCs. These TCRs come from a man between 18 and 29 years old in good health. Some clones in this sample may be carry-over from other donors' samples. CDR3s include the opening cysteine and the closing phenylalanine or tryptophan. The D gene is left open where the match is weak.

D gene: .
V gene: TRBV27
CDR3 protein: CASSSWGGRNTEAFF

D gene: .
V gene: TRBV25-1
CDR3 protein: CASSETGYSWETQYF

D gene: TRBD2
V gene: TRBV7-9
CDR3 protein: CASSLRREVTYEQYF

D gene: .
V gene: TRBV28
CDR3 protein: CASSTYAGVNTEAFF

D gene: .
V gene: TRBV10-1
CDR3 protein: CANLFLQGRNQPQHF

D gene: .
V gene: TRBV28
CDR3 protein: CASSVVPDQPQHF

D gene: .
V gene: TRBV7-2
CDR3 protein: CASSSPGSRGTIYF

D gene: .
V gene: TRBV2
CDR3 protein: CASIRRENTGELFF

D gene: .
V gene: TRBV30
CDR3 protein: CAWTFGAGLGKLFF

D gene: .
V gene: TRBV29-1
CDR3 protein: CSVQGHFEAFF

D gene: .
V gene: TRBV5-1
CDR3 protein: CASSLGRGLGRYEQYF

D gene: .
V gene: TRBV6-5
CDR3 protein: CASSLPGKGNTIYF

D gene: .
V gene: TRBV6-1
CDR3 protein: CAASKRPSNQPQHF

D gene: .
V gene: TRBV5-1
CDR3 protein: CASSFGSPDNEQFF

D gene: TRBD1
V gene: TRBV7-2
CDR3 protein: CASSMYRGRFDEQFF

D gene: .
V gene: TRBV5-1
CDR3 protein: CASSLFSSPGNTIYF

D gene: TRBD2
V gene: TRBV11-3
CDR3 protein: CASSLGGDGELFF

D gene: .
V gene: TRBV11-2
CDR3 protein: CASSPREGPSGSGELFF

D gene: .
V gene: TRBV25-1
CDR3 protein: CASNPAAGPSGYTF

D gene: TRBD1
V gene: TRBV28
CDR3 protein: CASSATGVGTDTQYF

D gene: .
V gene: TRBV2
CDR3 protein: CASRGLSEAFF

D gene: .
V gene: TRBV2
CDR3 protein: CASSEEGGVTEAFF

D gene: TRBD2
V gene: TRBV2
CDR3 protein: CASTGGLNEQFF

D gene: .
V gene: TRBV9
CDR3 protein: CASSAVGGYGNTIYF

D gene: .
V gene: TRBV11-3
CDR3 protein: CASSLGGSAETQYF

D gene: TRBD2
V gene: TRBV28
CDR3 protein: CASSSRLAGNYNEQFF

D gene: TRBD2
V gene: TRBV28
CDR3 protein: CASSIAGASYNEQFF

D gene: TRBD1
V gene: TRBV6-1
CDR3 protein: CASSGQGPSNQPQHF

D gene: TRBD1
V gene: TRBV7-6
CDR3 protein: CASSPNPGTAANFYGYTF

D gene: .
V gene: TRBV12-5
CDR3 protein: CASGFSPQPFIRREEATEAFF

D gene: .
V gene: TRBV7-7
CDR3 protein: CASSAGSGGEKLFF

D gene: TRBD2
V gene: TRBV11-2
CDR3 protein: CASSLVLAGGGEQFF